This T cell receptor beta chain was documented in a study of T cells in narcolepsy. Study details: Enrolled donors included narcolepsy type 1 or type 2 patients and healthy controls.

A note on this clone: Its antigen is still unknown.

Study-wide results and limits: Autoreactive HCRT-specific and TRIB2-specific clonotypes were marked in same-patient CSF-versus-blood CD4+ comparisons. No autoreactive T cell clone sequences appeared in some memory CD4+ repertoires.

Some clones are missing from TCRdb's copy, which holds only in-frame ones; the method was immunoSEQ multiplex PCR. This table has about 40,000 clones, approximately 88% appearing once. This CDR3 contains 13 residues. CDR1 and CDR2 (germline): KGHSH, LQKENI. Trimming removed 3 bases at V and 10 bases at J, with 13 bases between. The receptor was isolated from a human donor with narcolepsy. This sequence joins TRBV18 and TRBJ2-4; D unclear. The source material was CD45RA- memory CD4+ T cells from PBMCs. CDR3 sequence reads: CASSPQVGGIQYF. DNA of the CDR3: TGTGCCAGCTCACCGCAGGTGGGCGGAATTCAGTACTTC.